The clone carrying this T cell receptor beta chain was picked up a small number of times. Its target is unknown. This sample is part of a study of blood T cells in healthy people across ages. Study background: Every two T cells gave about one barcoded beta molecule via template switching.

General study points: Higher diversity, along with more naive CD4+ cells, distinguished long-lived donors from aged donors. Older age coincided with a roughly linear decline in TCR beta diversity per million T cells.

With a J-beta primer mix and a sample-barcoded 5' primer, a second PCR ran about 7 to 12 cycles. Individual samples furnished no less than 3 million CDR3-containing paired-end reads apiece. In TCRdb, the 5' RACE reads were re-called with MiXCR into one record per CDR3 protein. Of 1.5 million to 1.8 million distinct CDR3 sequences listed, approximately 42% are singletons. The germline gives CDR1 KGHDR, CDR2 SFDVKD. The CDR3 is 17 residues long. V lost 7 bases and J lost 5, with 23 bases in between. The source of this sequence is a woman between 18 and 29 years old in good health. J is TRBJ2-1 and V is TRBV24-1, with D tentatively TRBD1 or TRBD2 (6 bases each). Sequencing used blood. CDR3 loop: CATSQGKGRIWNNEQFF. The CDR3 DNA is TGTGCCACCAGCCAGGGGAAAGGGAGGATTTGGAACAATGAGCAGTTCTTC.